The 9 T cell receptor beta chains below were found in one sample sequenced in a study of blood T cell repertoires in COVID-19. Assay: immunoSEQ multiplex PCR; the TCRdb copy retains only in-frame clones and omits some. Of around 340,000 clones listed, around 80% are singletons. Sequencing input: peripheral blood. These receptors were obtained from a young man with active or convalescent COVID-19.

This rearrangement joins TRBV11-3 to TRBJ2-3; possibly TRBD2 for D (6 bases). Germline values: CDR1 SGHNT, CDR2 YENEEA. The CDR3 has 16 residues. V was clipped by 3 bases and J by 5 bases, with 18 bases between them. CDR3 protein: CASSFYSGPPGDTQYF. The CDR3 DNA reads TGTGCCAGCAGCTTCTATAGCGGCCCTCCCGGAGATACGCAGTATTTT. The whole variable domain, remainder taken from reference TRBV11-3 and TRBJ2-3, is EAGVVQSPRYKIIEKKQPVAFWCNPISGHNTLYWYLQNLGQGPELLIRYENEEAVDDSQLPKDRFSAERLKGVDSTLKIQPAELGDSAVYLCASSFYSGPPGDTQYFGPGTRLTVL.

This clone was seen once. V and J are TRBV13 and TRBJ2-2; TRBD2 agrees at 9 bases. Germline V CDR1 and CDR2: PRHDT, FYEKMQ (reference sequence). The length of the CDR3 is 15 residues. V trimming: 4 bases; J trimming: 6 bases; junction bases outside the gene matches: 6. The CDR3 spells CASSSSGNFPGELFF. The CDR3 DNA follows: TGTGCCAGCAGCTCTAGCGGGAACTTTCCCGGGGAGCTGTTTTTT.

The rearrangement uses TRBV28 and TRBJ2-5; 7 bases agree with TRBD2. The CDR3 totals 14 residues. With 7 bases clipped from V and 10 bases from J, the junction kept 15 bases outside the gene matches. CDR1 MDHEN and CDR2 SYDVKM come from the germline V gene. The CDR3 coding sequence is TGTGCCAGCACCTACGGTCCCCTGGGGGAGGGCCAGTACTTC. Residues: CASTYGPLGEGQYF.

The chain employs TRBV11-3 and TRBJ2-7, with D possibly being TRBD1 (6 bases). Per germline, CDR1 SGHNT and CDR2 YENEEA. The CDR3 runs 14 residues. V was trimmed by 7 bases and J by 1 base, leaving 14 bases between them. CDR3 amino acids: CASTYRDRSYEQYF. In DNA form, the CDR3 reads TGTGCCAGCACCTACAGGGACCGATCCTACGAGCAGTACTTC. The whole variable domain, filled in from reference TRBV11-3 and TRBJ2-7, reads EAGVVQSPRYKIIEKKQPVAFWCNPISGHNTLYWYLQNLGQGPELLIRYENEEAVDDSQLPKDRFSAERLKGVDSTLKIQPAELGDSAVYLCASTYRDRSYEQYFGPGTRLTVT.

This clone was detected once. The chain has TRBV28 and TRBJ2-7; a possible D gene is TRBD1 (6 bases). V was cut by 6 bases and J by 1 base, with 10 bases left in between. The CDR3 is 13 amino acids. CDR1 and CDR2 (germline): MDHEN, SYDVKM. The CDR3 DNA is TGTGCCAGCAGCCGGACAGTGTCCTACGAGCAGTACTTC. Amino acids: CASSRTVSYEQYF.

The chain employs TRBV27 and TRBJ1-2, with TRBD1 matching 8 bases. This CDR3 has 13 amino acids. V lost 3 bases, J lost 6 bases, and 3 bases stayed unmatched. Germline CDR1 is MNHEY and CDR2 is SMNVEV (reference sequence). The CDR3 nucleotides are TGTGCCAGCAGTTTCAGGGGGCGGGATGGCTACACCTTC. It translates to CASSFRGRDGYTF.

The chain has TRBV24-1 and TRBJ1-2; 8 positions agree with TRBD1. Germline loops: CDR1 KGHDR, CDR2 SFDVKD. The CDR3 consists of 16 residues. The V gene end was trimmed by 4 bases and the J gene end by 1 base; junction bases not matched to a gene: 7. As DNA, the CDR3 is TGTGCCACCAGTGACCCCCGACAGGGGTATAACTATGGCTACACCTTC. It is translated as CATSDPRQGYNYGYTF.

The V gene is TRBV6-2 or TRBV6-3, the J gene TRBJ1-5; no clear D gene. The CDR3 loop spans 14 amino acids. Trimming removed 4 bases from V and 3 bases from J, with 10 bases in between. Per the germline V gene, CDR1 is MNHEY and CDR2 is SVGEGT. The CDR3 is CASSFLRYNQPQHF. The CDR3 bases are TGTGCCAGCAGTTTTCTTCGTTACAATCAGCCCCAGCATTTT.

For this clone: The sample carries other DNA sequences with the same CDR3. The V gene is TRBV27, the J gene TRBJ1-2; 7 nucleotides agree with TRBD1. Trimming took 3 bases from V and 3 from J; bases not matched to a gene: 1. Germline assignment: CDR1 MNHEY and CDR2 SMNVEV (reference sequence). The CDR3 is made up of 13 amino acids. Here the CDR3 DNA reads TGTGCCAGCAGTTTCACAGGGGACTATGGCTACACCTTC. This codes for CASSFTGDYGYTF.